This T cell receptor (beta chain) was sequenced during a study of blood T cell repertoires in COVID-19. In the study overall: Samples of COVID-19 (acute and convalescent) were obtained from the United States, Italy and Spain. T cells, B-cell-depleted T cells, or PBMCs provided the cDNA or gDNA that served as material.

Study processing details: From reference gene primer amplification, estimates of nucleated cell counts were derived. Measured with immunoSEQ multiplex PCR; TCRdb has only the in-frame clones, and not every one. That table is the source of V, J and clone size, and D and trimming were worked out from the DNA. This sample has roughly 250,000 clones; approximately 90% occur once, and the top ten carry more than 1%. V trimming: 6 bases; J trimming: 1 base; junction bases outside the gene matches: 10. Looked up from germline, CDR1 is SGHTS and CDR2 is YDEGEE. The CDR3 runs to 16 residues. Self-reported history from a screening survey and questionnaire set each donor's cohort.

The chain combines TRBV5-8 with TRBJ1-1; 9 bases fit TRBD1. This TCR came from a human donor in a cohort exposed to, infected with or recovered from COVID-19 (not recorded which). The donor label of this sample is uncertain. The sample consisted of PBMCs or T cells enriched from blood (not recorded which). CDR3 DNA: TGTGCCAGCACCAAGGGACAGGGTTGGACGAACACTGAAGCTTTCTTT. Amino acids: CASTKGQGWTNTEAFF.